The source of this T cell receptor beta chain is a study of identical twins. Study observations and caveats: Insertions were reduced in abundant cord blood beta clonotypes but not in memory repertoires. Potential partial confounding of zero-insertion analyses by invariant MAIT and iNKT cells was noted.

Through template switching, a universal primer site was introduced, and the cDNA contained unique molecular identifiers. TCRdb analysed the 5' RACE reads with MiXCR anew, one entry per CDR3 protein. The sample consists of some 590,000 distinct CDR3 sequences, roughly 9.9% of them appearing once. There are a few counts of this clonotype. The target antigen is unknown. This CDR3 is built from 13 residues. Looked up from germline, CDR1 is MNHNY and CDR2 is SVGAGI (reference sequence). The J segment lost 2 bases and the V segment lost 6 bases, leaving 2 bases of the junction unmatched. The same data also contributed to another study, on yellow fever vaccine responses in identical twins.

This rearrangement joins TRBV6-6 to TRBJ1-1, with TRBD1 matching 8 bases. The specimen was PBMCs. The TCR originated in a young woman in good health. The CDR3 is CASRGQENTEAFF. The CDR3, as DNA: TGTGCCAGCAGGGGACAGGAAAACACTGAAGCTTTCTTT.